This T cell receptor (beta chain) was observed in a study of PD-1 blockade in classical Hodgkin lymphoma. As concerns this clone: Its antigen is undetermined.

The study's findings and limits: Any patient who commenced nivolumab under 1 year after ASCT was excluded. Complete responders started with a diversity level that resembled newly diagnosed patients at baseline.

Clones were sequenced by immunoSEQ multiplex PCR, and TCRdb holds only the in-frame ones, with some missing. Counted here are over 85,000 clones, roughly 79% occurring once; the ten biggest clones make up 16%. Each of the patients experienced relapse following autologous stem cell transplantation, and their brentuximab vedotin exposure differed. Complete response, partial response or progressive disease was recorded as best response. The clonotype was recovered from a human donor with classical Hodgkin lymphoma. Specimen: peripheral blood mononuclear cells (PBMCs), collected before the second cycle of nivolumab.

The CDR3 DNA sequence: TGTGCCATCTCCCCAGGGGGGGATGAAGCTTTCTTT. It encodes CAISPGGDEAFF. The rearrangement uses TRBV10-3 and TRBJ1-1, with 7 bases lining up with TRBD1. Germline V gives CDR1 ENHRY, CDR2 SYGVKD. The trim removed 8 bases at V and 7 bases at J, leaving 7 bases unmatched. CDR3 size: 12 residues.